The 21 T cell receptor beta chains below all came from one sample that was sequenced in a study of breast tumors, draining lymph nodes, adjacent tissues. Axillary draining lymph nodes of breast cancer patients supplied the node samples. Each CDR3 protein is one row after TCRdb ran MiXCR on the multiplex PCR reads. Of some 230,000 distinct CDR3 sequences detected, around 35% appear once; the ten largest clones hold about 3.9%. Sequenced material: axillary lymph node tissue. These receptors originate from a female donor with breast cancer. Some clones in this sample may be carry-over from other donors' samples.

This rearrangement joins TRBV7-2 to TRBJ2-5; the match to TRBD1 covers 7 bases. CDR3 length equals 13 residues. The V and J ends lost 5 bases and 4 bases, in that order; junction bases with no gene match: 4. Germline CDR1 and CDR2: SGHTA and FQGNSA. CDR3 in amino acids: CASSPRTGETQYF. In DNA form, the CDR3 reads TGTGCCAGCAGCCCCAGGACAGGAGAGACCCAGTACTTC.

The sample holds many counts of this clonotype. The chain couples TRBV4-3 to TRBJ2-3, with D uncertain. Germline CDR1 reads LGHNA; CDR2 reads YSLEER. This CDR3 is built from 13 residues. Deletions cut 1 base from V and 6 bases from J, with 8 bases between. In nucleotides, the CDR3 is TGCGCCAGCAGCCAAGTAATGAGGGATACGCAGTATTTT. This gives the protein CASSQVMRDTQYF.

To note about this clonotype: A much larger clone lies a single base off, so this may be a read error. Here the CDR3 reads CASSTQGGSYNEQFF. CDR3 DNA sequence: TGTGCCAGTAGTACACAGGGCGGCTCCTACAATGAGCAGTTCTTC. The V call is TRBV19, the J call TRBJ2-1, with D maybe TRBD1 (6 bases). Germline V lookup: CDR1 LNHDA, CDR2 SQIVND (reference sequence). Trimming removed 4 bases from V and 0 bases from J, with 10 bases in between. The CDR3 extends over 15 amino acids.

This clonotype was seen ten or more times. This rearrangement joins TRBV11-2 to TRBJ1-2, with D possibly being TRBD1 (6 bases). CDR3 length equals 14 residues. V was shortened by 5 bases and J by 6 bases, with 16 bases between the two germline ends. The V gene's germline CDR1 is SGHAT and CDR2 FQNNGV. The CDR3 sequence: CASSPPGQKDGYTF. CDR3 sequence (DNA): TGTGCCAGCAGCCCACCGGGACAAAAGGATGGCTACACCTTC.

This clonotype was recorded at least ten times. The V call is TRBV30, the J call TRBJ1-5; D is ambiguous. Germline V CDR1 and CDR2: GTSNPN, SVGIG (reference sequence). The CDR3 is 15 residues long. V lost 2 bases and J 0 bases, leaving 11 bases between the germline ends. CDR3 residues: CAWSIGDYSNQPQHF. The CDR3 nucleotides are TGTGCCTGGAGTATAGGTGATTATAGCAATCAGCCCCAGCATTTT.

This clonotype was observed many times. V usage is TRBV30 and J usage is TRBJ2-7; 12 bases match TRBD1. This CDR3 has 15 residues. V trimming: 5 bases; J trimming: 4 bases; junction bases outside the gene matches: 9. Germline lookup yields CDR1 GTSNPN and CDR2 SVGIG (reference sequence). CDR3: CAWHGKGQGAYEQYF. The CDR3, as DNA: TGTGCCTGGCACGGGAAGGGACAGGGGGCTTACGAGCAGTACTTC.

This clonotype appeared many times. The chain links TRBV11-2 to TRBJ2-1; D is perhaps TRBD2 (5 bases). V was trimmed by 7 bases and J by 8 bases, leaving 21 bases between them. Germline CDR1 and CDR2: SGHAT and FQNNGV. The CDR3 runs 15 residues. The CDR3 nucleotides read TGTGCCAGCACCCCCCGGCCAGCGGCTGGGGATGAGCAGTTCTTC. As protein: CASTPRPAAGDEQFF.

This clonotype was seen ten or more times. CDR3 sequence reads: CASSFMGQIGEKLFF. The CDR3, as DNA: TGTGCCAGCAGCTTTATGGGACAGATTGGAGAAAAACTGTTTTTT. The chain links TRBV11-2 to TRBJ1-4, with 7 bases fitting TRBD1. CDR1 SGHAT and CDR2 FQNNGV come from the germline V gene. This CDR3 has 15 amino acids. After removal of 3 bases from V and 8 bases from J, the junction contained 9 bases not matched to a gene.

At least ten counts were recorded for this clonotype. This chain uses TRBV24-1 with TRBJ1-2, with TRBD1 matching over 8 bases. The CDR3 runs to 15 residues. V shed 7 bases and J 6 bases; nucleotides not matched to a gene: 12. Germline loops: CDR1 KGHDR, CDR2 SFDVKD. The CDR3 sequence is CATRIPQGAEDGYTF. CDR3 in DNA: TGTGCCACCAGGATACCGCAGGGGGCGGAGGATGGCTACACCTTC.

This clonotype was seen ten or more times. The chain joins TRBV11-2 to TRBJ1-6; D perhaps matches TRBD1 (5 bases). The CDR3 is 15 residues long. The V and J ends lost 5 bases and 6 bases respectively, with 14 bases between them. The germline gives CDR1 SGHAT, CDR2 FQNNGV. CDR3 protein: CASSQGTAANSPLHF. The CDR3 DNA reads TGTGCCAGCAGCCAAGGGACGGCGGCTAATTCACCCCTCCACTTT.

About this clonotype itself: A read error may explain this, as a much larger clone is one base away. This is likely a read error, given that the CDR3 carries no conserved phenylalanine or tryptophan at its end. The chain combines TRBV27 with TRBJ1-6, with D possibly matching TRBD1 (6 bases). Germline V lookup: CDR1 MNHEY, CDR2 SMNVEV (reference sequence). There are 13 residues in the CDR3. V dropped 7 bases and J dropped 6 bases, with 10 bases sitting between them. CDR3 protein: CASKQGTNSPLHL. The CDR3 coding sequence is TGTGCCAGCAAACAGGGAACTAATTCACCCCTCCACCTT.

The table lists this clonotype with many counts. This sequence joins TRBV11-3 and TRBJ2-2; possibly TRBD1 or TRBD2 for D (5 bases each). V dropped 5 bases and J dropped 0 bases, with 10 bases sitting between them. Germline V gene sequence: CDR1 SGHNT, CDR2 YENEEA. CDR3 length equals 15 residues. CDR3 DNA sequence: TGTGCCAGCAGCAGGGACCCCGCGAACACCGGGGAGCTGTTTTTT. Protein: CASSRDPANTGELFF.

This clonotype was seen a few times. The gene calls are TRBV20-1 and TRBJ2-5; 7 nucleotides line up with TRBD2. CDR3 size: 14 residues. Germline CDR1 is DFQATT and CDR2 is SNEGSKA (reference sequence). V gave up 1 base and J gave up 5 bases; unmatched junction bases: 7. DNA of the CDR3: TGCAGTGCTAGAGGAGCGGGACTGAGGGAGACCCAGTACTTC. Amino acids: CSARGAGLRETQYF.

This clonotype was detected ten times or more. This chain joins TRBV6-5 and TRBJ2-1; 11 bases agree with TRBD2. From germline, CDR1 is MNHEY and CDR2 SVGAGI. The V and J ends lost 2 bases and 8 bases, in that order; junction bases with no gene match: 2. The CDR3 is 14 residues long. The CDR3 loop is CASSYTGLADEQFF. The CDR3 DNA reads TGTGCCAGCAGTTACACGGGACTAGCGGATGAGCAGTTCTTC.

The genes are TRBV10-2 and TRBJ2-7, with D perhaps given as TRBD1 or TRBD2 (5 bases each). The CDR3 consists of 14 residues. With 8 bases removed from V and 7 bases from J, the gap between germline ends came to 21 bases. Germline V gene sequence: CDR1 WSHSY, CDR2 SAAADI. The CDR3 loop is CASVDVTSGREQYF. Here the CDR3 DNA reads TGCGCCAGCGTTGATGTCACCTCAGGGAGAGAGCAGTACTTC.

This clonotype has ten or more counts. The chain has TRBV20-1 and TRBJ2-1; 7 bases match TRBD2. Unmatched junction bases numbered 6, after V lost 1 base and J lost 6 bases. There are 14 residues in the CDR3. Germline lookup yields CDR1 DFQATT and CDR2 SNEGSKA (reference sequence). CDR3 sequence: CSARGTRRGNEQFF. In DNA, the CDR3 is TGCAGTGCTAGAGGGACTAGAAGGGGCAATGAGCAGTTCTTC.

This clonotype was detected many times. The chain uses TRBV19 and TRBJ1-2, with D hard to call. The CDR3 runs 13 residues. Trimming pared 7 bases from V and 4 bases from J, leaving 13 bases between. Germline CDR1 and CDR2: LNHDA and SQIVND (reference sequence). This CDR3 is CASTTHAIYGYTF. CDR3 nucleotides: TGTGCCAGTACTACCCACGCCATCTATGGCTACACCTTC.

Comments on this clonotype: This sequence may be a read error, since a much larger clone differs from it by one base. The CDR3 DNA reads as TGCAGTGTTAGACGAGCGGGGGGTTTTTCGGGTGTCCCAGATACGCAGTATTTT. Its protein is CSVRRAGGFSGVPDTQYF. The chain links TRBV20-1 to TRBJ2-3; TRBD2 matches at 9 bases. The CDR3 loop spans 18 amino acids. In germline, CDR1 is DFQATT, CDR2 SNEGSKA (reference sequence).

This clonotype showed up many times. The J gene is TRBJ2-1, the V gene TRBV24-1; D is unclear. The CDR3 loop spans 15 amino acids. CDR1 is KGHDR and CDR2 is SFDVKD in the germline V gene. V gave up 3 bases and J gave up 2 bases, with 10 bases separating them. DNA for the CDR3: TGTGCCACCAGTGATGGTGACTCCCCCTACAATGAGCAGTTCTTC. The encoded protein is CATSDGDSPYNEQFF.

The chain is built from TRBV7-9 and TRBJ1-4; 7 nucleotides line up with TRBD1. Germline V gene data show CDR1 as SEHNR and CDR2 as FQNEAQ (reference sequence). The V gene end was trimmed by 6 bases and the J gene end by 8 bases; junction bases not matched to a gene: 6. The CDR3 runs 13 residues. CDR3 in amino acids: CASRPDREEKLFF. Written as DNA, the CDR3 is TGTGCCAGCAGACCAGACAGGGAAGAAAAACTGTTTTTT.

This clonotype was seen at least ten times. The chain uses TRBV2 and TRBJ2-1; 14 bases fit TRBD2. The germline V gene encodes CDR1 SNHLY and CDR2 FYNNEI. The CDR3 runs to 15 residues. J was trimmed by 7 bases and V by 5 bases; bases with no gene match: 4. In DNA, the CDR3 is TGTGCCAGCAGTCATGGACTAGCGGGGGGAAATGAGCAGTTCTTC. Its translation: CASSHGLAGGNEQFF.